This is a list of T cell receptor beta chains from one sample in a study of blood T cell repertoires in COVID-19. The assay was immunoSEQ multiplex PCR, and TCRdb's table has in-frame clones only and misses some. The sample lists roughly 140,000 clones, 84% occurring once. The source material was PBMCs or T cells enriched from blood (not recorded which). The receptors here all came from a woman between 45 and 65 years old who had been exposed to COVID-19. CDR3s include the opening cysteine and the closing phenylalanine or tryptophan. Each record gives: CDR3 protein, CDR3 DNA, D gene, V gene, clone size, J gene. The D gene is left open where the match is weak. The size entry is marked missing in some rows and otherwise reads once, few, many or a size class.

cdr3_aa: CASSVGGNQETQYF
cdr3_nt: TGTGCCAGCAGCGTGGGGGGGAACCAAGAGACCCAGTACTTC
d_call: TRBD2
v_call: TRBV9
clone_size: NA
j_call: TRBJ2-5

cdr3_aa: CALRTGDTEAFF
cdr3_nt: TGTGCCCTACGGACAGGGGACACTGAAGCTTTCTTT
d_call: TRBD1
v_call: TRBV30
clone_size: NA
j_call: TRBJ1-1

cdr3_aa: CASSRDFLETQYF
cdr3_nt: TGCGCCAGCAGCCGGGACTTTTTGGAGACCCAGTACTTC
d_call: NA
v_call: TRBV5-1
clone_size: NA
j_call: TRBJ2-5

cdr3_aa: CASSQSRGILGGYTF
cdr3_nt: TGCGCCAGCAGCCAATCAAGGGGGATACTGGGGGGCTACACCTTC
d_call: NA
v_call: TRBV4-3
clone_size: many
j_call: TRBJ1-2

cdr3_aa: CASSQQGALYRSPLHF
cdr3_nt: TGTGCCAGCAGCCAACAGGGGGCCCTATATCGGTCACCCCTCCACTTT
d_call: TRBD1
v_call: TRBV7-2
clone_size: NA
j_call: TRBJ1-6

cdr3_aa: CASSLRTSTDTQYF
cdr3_nt: TGCGCCAGCAGCTTGAGGACTAGCACAGATACGCAGTATTTT
d_call: NA
v_call: TRBV5-1
clone_size: NA
j_call: TRBJ2-3

cdr3_aa: CASSVEDSPSSYEQYF
cdr3_nt: TGTGCCAGCAGCGTAGAGGACAGCCCCAGCTCCTACGAGCAGTACTTC
d_call: NA
v_call: TRBV9
clone_size: NA
j_call: TRBJ2-7

cdr3_aa: CASSRGQISNQPQHF
cdr3_nt: TGTGCCAGTAGTAGGGGACAGATTAGCAATCAGCCCCAGCATTTT
d_call: TRBD1
v_call: TRBV19
clone_size: once
j_call: TRBJ1-5

cdr3_aa: CASSPPIQTYEQYF
cdr3_nt: TGTGCCAGCTCACCACCGATACAGACCTACGAGCAGTACTTC
d_call: NA
v_call: TRBV18
clone_size: NA
j_call: TRBJ2-7

cdr3_aa: CASSISSGSPRTDTQYF
cdr3_nt: TGTGCCAGTAGTATTTCTAGCGGGAGTCCGCGCACAGATACGCAGTATTTT
d_call: TRBD2
v_call: TRBV19
clone_size: NA
j_call: TRBJ2-3

cdr3_aa: CASADSNNEQFF
cdr3_nt: TGTGCCAGCGCTGACAGTAACAATGAGCAGTTCTTC
d_call: NA
v_call: TRBV12-3/TRBV12-4
clone_size: NA
j_call: TRBJ2-1

cdr3_aa: CASGQGVNTGELFF
cdr3_nt: TGTGCCAGCGGGCAGGGGGTGAACACCGGGGAGCTGTTTTTT
d_call: TRBD1
v_call: TRBV6-5
clone_size: few
j_call: TRBJ2-2

cdr3_aa: CASSDLRNTIYF
cdr3_nt: TGTGCCAGCAGTGATCTCCGAAACACCATATATTTT
d_call: NA
v_call: TRBV6-1
clone_size: NA
j_call: TRBJ1-3

cdr3_aa: CASRAWGGEEETQYF
cdr3_nt: TGTGCCAGCCGCGCATGGGGGGGCGAGGAAGAGACCCAGTACTTC
d_call: NA
v_call: TRBV19
clone_size: NA
j_call: TRBJ2-5

cdr3_aa: CASSLLASGRNEQYF
cdr3_nt: TGTGCCAGTAGCCTTCTTGCCAGCGGGAGGAACGAGCAGTACTTC
d_call: TRBD2
v_call: TRBV19
clone_size: NA
j_call: TRBJ2-7

cdr3_aa: CASSLAGEQPQHF
cdr3_nt: TGCGCCAGCAGTCTGGCAGGGGAACAGCCCCAGCATTTT
d_call: NA
v_call: TRBV10-2
clone_size: NA
j_call: TRBJ1-5

cdr3_aa: CASSLAEGHEAFF
cdr3_nt: TGTGCCAGCAGCTTGGCTGAGGGCCACGAAGCTTTCTTT
d_call: NA
v_call: TRBV5-5
clone_size: NA
j_call: TRBJ1-1

cdr3_aa: CASSLAGRGPANEKLFF
cdr3_nt: TGTGCCAGCAGCTTGGCGGGTAGGGGGCCGGCTAATGAAAAACTGTTTTTT
d_call: TRBD1
v_call: TRBV5-6
clone_size: NA
j_call: TRBJ1-4

cdr3_aa: CASSYGLNQPQHF
cdr3_nt: TGTGCCAGCAGTTACGGACTTAATCAGCCCCAGCATTTT
d_call: NA
v_call: TRBV6-2/TRBV6-3
clone_size: NA
j_call: TRBJ1-5

cdr3_aa: CASSLVEGWTSQGNEQFF
cdr3_nt: TGTGCCAGCAGCTTGGTCGAGGGGTGGACTTCCCAGGGGAATGAGCAGTTCTTC
d_call: NA
v_call: TRBV5-6
clone_size: NA
j_call: TRBJ2-1

cdr3_aa: CASSLVRGGQGEQFF
cdr3_nt: TGCGCCAGCAGCTTGGTACGGGGGGGCCAGGGTGAGCAGTTCTTC
d_call: TRBD2
v_call: TRBV5-1
clone_size: NA
j_call: TRBJ2-1

cdr3_aa: CASSPGQAQETQYF
cdr3_nt: TGTGCCAGCAGCCCAGGACAGGCCCAAGAGACCCAGTACTTC
d_call: TRBD1
v_call: TRBV11-2
clone_size: NA
j_call: TRBJ2-5

cdr3_aa: CASSFEGGPRETQYF
cdr3_nt: TGCGCCAGCAGCTTCGAGGGGGGGCCGAGGGAGACCCAGTACTTC
d_call: NA
v_call: TRBV5-1
clone_size: NA
j_call: TRBJ2-5

cdr3_aa: CASSFVGGANQETQYF
cdr3_nt: TGTGCCAGCAGCTTCGTAGGGGGGGCCAATCAAGAGACCCAGTACTTC
d_call: NA
v_call: TRBV7-2
clone_size: NA
j_call: TRBJ2-5

cdr3_aa: CASSFSQTQETQYF
cdr3_nt: TGTGCCAGCAGCTTCAGCCAGACTCAAGAGACCCAGTACTTC
d_call: NA
v_call: TRBV5-4
clone_size: NA
j_call: TRBJ2-5

cdr3_aa: CASSLEQGKNIQYF
cdr3_nt: TGCGCCAGCAGCTTGGAACAGGGAAAAAACATTCAGTACTTC
d_call: NA
v_call: TRBV5-1
clone_size: NA
j_call: TRBJ2-4

cdr3_aa: CASSQNRASTGELFF
cdr3_nt: TGTGCCAGCAGCCAGAACAGGGCTAGCACCGGGGAGCTGTTTTTT
d_call: NA
v_call: TRBV11-2
clone_size: NA
j_call: TRBJ2-2

cdr3_aa: CAWSIGVQETQYF
cdr3_nt: TGTGCCTGGAGTATCGGGGTCCAAGAGACCCAGTACTTC
d_call: NA
v_call: TRBV30
clone_size: many
j_call: TRBJ2-5

cdr3_aa: CASSNTGDSNQPQHF
cdr3_nt: TGTGCCAGCAGCAATACAGGGGATAGCAATCAGCCCCAGCATTTT
d_call: TRBD1
v_call: TRBV7-9
clone_size: NA
j_call: TRBJ1-5

cdr3_aa: CASSDSDGNTQYF
cdr3_nt: TGTGCCAGCAGTGACTCTGACGGGAATACGCAGTATTTT
d_call: NA
v_call: TRBV6-4
clone_size: NA
j_call: TRBJ2-3

cdr3_aa: CASSGQGRGEQFF
cdr3_nt: TGTGCCAGCAGCGGACAGGGGAGAGGTGAGCAGTTCTTC
d_call: TRBD1
v_call: TRBV6-4
clone_size: NA
j_call: TRBJ2-1

cdr3_aa: CASSIPLTGVSNQPQHF
cdr3_nt: TGTGCCAGTAGTATACCCCTCACAGGGGTGAGCAATCAGCCCCAGCATTTT
d_call: TRBD1
v_call: TRBV19
clone_size: NA
j_call: TRBJ1-5

cdr3_aa: CASSLRASRGYF
cdr3_nt: TGTGCCAGCAGTTTGAGGGCCAGTCGGGGGTACTTC
d_call: NA
v_call: TRBV12-3/TRBV12-4
clone_size: few
j_call: TRBJ2-7

cdr3_aa: CASSPSRGRWKNEQFF
cdr3_nt: TGTGCCAGCAGCCCGTCGAGGGGGAGATGGAAAAATGAGCAGTTCTTC
d_call: NA
v_call: TRBV9
clone_size: NA
j_call: TRBJ2-1

cdr3_aa: CASSDYGTSGSNEQFF
cdr3_nt: TGTGCCAGCAGCGACTACGGGACTAGCGGTTCCAATGAGCAGTTCTTC
d_call: TRBD2
v_call: TRBV9
clone_size: NA
j_call: TRBJ2-1

cdr3_aa: CASSSAGTANEKLFF
cdr3_nt: TGTGCCAGTAGTTCCGCCGGGACTGCTAATGAAAAACTGTTTTTT
d_call: NA
v_call: TRBV19
clone_size: NA
j_call: TRBJ1-4

cdr3_aa: CASSPPGRAETQYF
cdr3_nt: TGTGCCAGCTCACCACCTGGGCGGGCAGAGACCCAGTACTTC
d_call: NA
v_call: TRBV18
clone_size: NA
j_call: TRBJ2-5

cdr3_aa: CASSEGEGQGGHEQFF
cdr3_nt: TGTGCCAGCAGTGAAGGGGAGGGACAGGGGGGTCATGAGCAGTTCTTC
d_call: TRBD1
v_call: TRBV6-1
clone_size: NA
j_call: TRBJ2-1

cdr3_aa: CASSPRLAGNYEQYF
cdr3_nt: TGTGCCAGTAGCCCCCGACTAGCGGGAAACTACGAGCAGTACTTC
d_call: TRBD2
v_call: TRBV19
clone_size: NA
j_call: TRBJ2-7

cdr3_aa: CASSRLAGGPYEQYF
cdr3_nt: TGTGCCAGCAGCAGACTAGCGGGAGGACCCTACGAGCAGTACTTC
d_call: TRBD2
v_call: TRBV3-1/TRBV3-2
clone_size: few
j_call: TRBJ2-7

cdr3_aa: CASSLQTGRGDEQYF
cdr3_nt: TGTGCCAGCAGCCTTCAGACAGGGAGAGGAGACGAGCAGTACTTC
d_call: TRBD1
v_call: TRBV9
clone_size: NA
j_call: TRBJ2-7

cdr3_aa: CASSQDPGTGLLNYGYTF
cdr3_nt: TGTGCCAGCAGCCAAGATCCCGGGACAGGGCTCCTTAACTATGGCTACACCTTC
d_call: TRBD1
v_call: TRBV4-2
clone_size: few
j_call: TRBJ1-2

cdr3_aa: CSVEDLPRYGYTF
cdr3_nt: TGCAGCGTTGAAGACCTGCCGCGATATGGCTACACCTTC
d_call: NA
v_call: TRBV29-1
clone_size: NA
j_call: TRBJ1-2

cdr3_aa: CASSLGLQETQYF
cdr3_nt: TGCGCCAGCAGCTTAGGACTTCAAGAGACCCAGTACTTC
d_call: NA
v_call: TRBV5-1
clone_size: NA
j_call: TRBJ2-5

cdr3_aa: CASSLAGGTNYGYTF
cdr3_nt: TGCGCCAGCAGCTTGGCAGGGGGGACTAACTATGGCTACACCTTC
d_call: TRBD1
v_call: TRBV5-1
clone_size: NA
j_call: TRBJ1-2

cdr3_aa: CASSPRAVDEQYF
cdr3_nt: TGTGCCAGCAGCCCTAGAGCGGTGGACGAGCAGTACTTC
d_call: NA
v_call: TRBV7-6
clone_size: NA
j_call: TRBJ2-7

cdr3_aa: CAWNPGHLWNGQYF
cdr3_nt: TGTGCCTGGAATCCGGGACACCTCTGGAACGGGCAGTACTTC
d_call: NA
v_call: TRBV30
clone_size: NA
j_call: TRBJ2-7

cdr3_aa: CAGGSTGDTQYF
cdr3_nt: TGTGCCGGCGGCTCCACGGGAGATACGCAGTATTTT
d_call: NA
v_call: TRBV10-3
clone_size: NA
j_call: TRBJ2-3

cdr3_aa: CASSSGTGRETQYF
cdr3_nt: TGTGCCAGCAGCTCCGGGACAGGGAGAGAGACCCAGTACTTC
d_call: TRBD1
v_call: TRBV7-2
clone_size: NA
j_call: TRBJ2-5

cdr3_aa: CASSLGAHYEQYF
cdr3_nt: TGTGCCAGCAGCTTGGGGGCCCATTACGAGCAGTACTTC
d_call: NA
v_call: TRBV7-2
clone_size: NA
j_call: TRBJ2-7

cdr3_aa: CASSPRRLAGGTGQETQYF
cdr3_nt: TGTGCCAGCAGCCCCCGGAGGCTAGCGGGGGGTACAGGGCAAGAGACCCAGTACTTC
d_call: TRBD2
v_call: TRBV7-2
clone_size: NA
j_call: TRBJ2-5

cdr3_aa: CAWSVDRVRTNEKLFF
cdr3_nt: TGTGCCTGGAGTGTAGACAGGGTTCGAACTAATGAAAAACTGTTTTTT
d_call: TRBD1
v_call: TRBV30
clone_size: NA
j_call: TRBJ1-4

cdr3_aa: CASSPRDREKQYF
cdr3_nt: TGTGCCAGCAGTCCCCGGGACAGGGAAAAGCAGTACTTC
d_call: TRBD1
v_call: TRBV12-3/TRBV12-4
clone_size: NA
j_call: TRBJ2-7

cdr3_aa: CASSLWSGDQPQHF
cdr3_nt: TGTGCCAGCAGTTTATGGTCAGGGGACCAGCCCCAGCATTTT
d_call: NA
v_call: TRBV27
clone_size: NA
j_call: TRBJ1-5

cdr3_aa: CASTRAGAYEQYF
cdr3_nt: TGTGCCAGCACCAGGGCGGGGGCCTACGAGCAGTACTTC
d_call: TRBD2
v_call: TRBV27
clone_size: NA
j_call: TRBJ2-7